The 15 T cell receptor beta chains below all came from one sample that was sequenced in a study of cytomegalovirus exposure and HLA in healthy donors. PCR employed 60 Vbeta and 13 Jbeta primers. Data came from immunoSEQ multiplex PCR; TCRdb stores just in-frame clones and leaves some out. The profile shows under 200,000 clones, around three quarters of them singletons. The material sequenced was PBMCs. These receptors all stem from a woman in her twenties or thirties in good health and CMV-seronegative.

The rearrangement uses TRBV19 and TRBJ2-7; perhaps TRBD1 as D (5 bases). V dropped 3 bases and J dropped 2 bases, with 14 bases sitting between them. CDR3 length equals 15 residues. Germline loops: CDR1 LNHDA, CDR2 SQIVND (reference sequence). CDR3 sequence: CASSIQLGLTYEQYF. DNA for the CDR3: TGTGCCAGTAGTATCCAGTTGGGGCTCACCTACGAGCAGTACTTC.

V gene TRBV11-3 combines with J gene TRBJ2-7; 7 bases match TRBD2. This CDR3 comprises 15 residues. V shed 0 bases and J 3 bases; nucleotides not matched to a gene: 5. Germline CDR1 and CDR2: SGHNT and YENEEA. CDR3 DNA sequence: TGTGCCAGCAGCTTAGATTCGCTAGCGGACTACGAGCAGTACTTC. This translates into CASSLDSLADYEQYF.

The chain employs TRBV7-9 and TRBJ2-3; D perhaps matches TRBD2 (6 bases). V was trimmed by 1 base and J by 0 bases, leaving 14 bases between them. Per germline, CDR1 SEHNR and CDR2 FQNEAQ (reference sequence). The CDR3 has 17 amino acids. The CDR3 spells CASSLVGLAISTDTQYF. The CDR3 region has the DNA TGTGCCAGCAGCTTAGTCGGGCTAGCGATAAGCACAGATACGCAGTATTTT.

With respect to this clone: Different DNA sequences within this sample yield the same CDR3. V gene TRBV5-1 combines with J gene TRBJ2-7; D is perhaps TRBD1 (6 bases). Trimming removed 2 bases at V and 4 bases at J, with 13 bases between. The length of the CDR3 is 14 residues. The germline V gene has CDR1 SGHRS and CDR2 YFSETQ. The CDR3 loop is CASSLQGVSYEQYF. The CDR3 DNA is TGCGCCAGCAGCTTACAGGGTGTATCGTACGAGCAGTACTTC.

This chain joins TRBV5-1 and TRBJ1-2, with D perhaps TRBD1 (5 bases). The germline V and J ends were trimmed by 1 base and 3 bases, with 10 bases remaining between them. This CDR3 region has 14 residues. CDR1 is SGHRS and CDR2 is YFSETQ in the germline V gene. The CDR3 sequence is CASSLRGGDYGYTF. The CDR3 DNA reads TGCGCCAGCAGCTTGCGGGGCGGGGACTATGGCTACACCTTC.

This chain links TRBV9 with TRBJ1-2; D gene uncertain. The CDR3 is 12 residues long. V lost 0 bases and J lost 7, with 7 bases in between. Per germline, CDR1 SGDLS and CDR2 YYNGEE. The CDR3 here is CASSVAMRGYTF. The CDR3 DNA reads as TGTGCCAGCAGCGTAGCAATGCGTGGCTACACCTTC.

The rearrangement joins TRBV7-3 to TRBJ2-2, with a weak D call TRBD1 (5 bases). The CDR3 is 16 residues long. Trimming left V 5 bases short and J 0 bases short, with 13 bases between. Looked up from germline, CDR1 is SGHTA and CDR2 is FQGTGA. CDR3 coding DNA: TGTGCCAGCAGCGACCGACAGAACGCGAACACCGGGGAGCTGTTTTTT. Its protein product is CASSDRQNANTGELFF. Full variable domain (missing parts from reference TRBV7-3 and TRBJ2-2): GAGVSQTPSNKVTEKGKYVELRCDPISGHTALYWYRQSLGQGPEFLIYFQGTGAADDSGLPNDRFFAVRPEGSVSTLKIQRTERGDSAVYLCASSDRQNANTGELFFGEGSRLTVL.

In this sample, this clone turned up a few times. The rearrangement joins TRBV5-4 to TRBJ2-4, with 8 bases matching TRBD1. The CDR3 runs to 14 residues. The germline CDR1 and CDR2 sequences are SGHNT and YYREEE (reference sequence). Trimming at V came to 4 bases and at J to 5 bases, leaving 5 bases not matched to a gene. The CDR3 nucleotides are TGTGCCAGCAGCCCAAGGACAGGGCAAAACATTCAGTACTTC. Protein sequence: CASSPRTGQNIQYF.

This clone came up once. V is TRBV18 and J is TRBJ1-1; possibly TRBD1 for D (6 bases). This CDR3 is 15 amino acids long. Per the germline V gene, CDR1 is KGHSH and CDR2 is LQKENI. V was cut by 0 bases and J by 1 base, with 9 bases left in between. CDR3 coding DNA: TGTGCCAGCTCACCACCGGAACAGGGGAACACTGAAGCTTTCTTT. Translating gives CASSPPEQGNTEAFF.

CDR3 amino acids: CASSQGVVQRYEQYF. The CDR3, as DNA: TGCGCCAGCAGCCAAGGTGTCGTACAGAGATACGAGCAGTACTTC. This chain joins TRBV4-1 and TRBJ2-7; D call uncertain. Trimming pared 1 base from V and 4 bases from J, leaving 14 bases between. The CDR3 runs 15 residues. Germline V gene sequence: CDR1 MGHRA, CDR2 YSYEKL.

This clone was seen a few times. The rearrangement uses TRBV21-1 and TRBJ1-3; the table's D gene call, TRBD1, was not cross checked with the DNA. TRBV21-1 is marked as a pseudogene. The CDR3 has 18 residues. CDR3 sequence reads: CASSKVSRGTVSGNTIYF. The CDR3 DNA reads TGTGCCAGCAGCAAAGTGTCAAGGGGAACAGTCTCTGGAAACACCATATATTTT.

This clone was seen more than once but under ten times. The V and J genes are TRBV5-4 and TRBJ1-2; D uncertain. Trimming shortened V by 3 bases and J by 4 bases, and 10 bases separated the two germline ends. CDR3 length: 13 amino acids. Germline V gene lookup returns CDR1 SGHNT and CDR2 YYREEE (reference sequence). The CDR3: CASSSLAGYGYTF. CDR3 sequence (DNA): TGTGCCAGCAGCTCCCTAGCGGGCTATGGCTACACCTTC.

The V and J genes are TRBV30 and TRBJ1-2; the D is unclear. Per germline, CDR1 GTSNPN and CDR2 SVGIG (reference sequence). The CDR3 loop spans 16 amino acids. The germline V and J ends were trimmed by 5 bases and 0 bases, with 19 bases remaining between them. In DNA form, the CDR3 reads TGTGCCTGGTTCTCCAGAGTCCTCGGAGCTAACTATGGCTACACCTTC. Residues: CAWFSRVLGANYGYTF.

This clone was detected only a few times. The chain recombines TRBV4-1 with TRBJ2-6; maybe TRBD2 (5 bases). This CDR3 has 17 residues. V was cut by 1 base and J by 4 bases, with 14 bases left in between. Germline V CDR1 and CDR2: MGHRA, YSYEKL. The CDR3 DNA reads TGCGCCAGCAGCCAAGGGAGGCGGGCTGCAGGGGCCAACGTCCTGACTTTC. Encoded protein: CASSQGRRAAGANVLTF.

This clone was detected only once. V is TRBV11-2 and J is TRBJ1-2; a weak D match, TRBD1 (6 bases). The V end was cut by 7 bases, the J end by 6 bases, with 12 bases between. This CDR3 has 12 amino acids. Germline V gene lookup returns CDR1 SGHAT and CDR2 FQNNGV. CDR3 loop: CASTNRAHGYTF. CDR3 coding DNA: TGTGCCAGCACAAACAGGGCGCATGGCTACACCTTC.